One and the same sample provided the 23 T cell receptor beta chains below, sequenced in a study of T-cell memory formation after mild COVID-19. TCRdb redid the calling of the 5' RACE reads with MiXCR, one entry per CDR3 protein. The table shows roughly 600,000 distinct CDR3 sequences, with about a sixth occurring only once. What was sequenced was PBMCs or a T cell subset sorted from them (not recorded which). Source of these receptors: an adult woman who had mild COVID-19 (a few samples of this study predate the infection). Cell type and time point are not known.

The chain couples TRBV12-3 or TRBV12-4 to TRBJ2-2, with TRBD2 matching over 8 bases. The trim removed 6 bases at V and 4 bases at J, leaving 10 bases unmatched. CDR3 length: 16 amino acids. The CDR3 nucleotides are TGTGCCAGCAGCCTAGTGGTAGCGGGACCCACCGGGGAGCTGTTTTTT. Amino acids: CASSLVVAGPTGELFF.

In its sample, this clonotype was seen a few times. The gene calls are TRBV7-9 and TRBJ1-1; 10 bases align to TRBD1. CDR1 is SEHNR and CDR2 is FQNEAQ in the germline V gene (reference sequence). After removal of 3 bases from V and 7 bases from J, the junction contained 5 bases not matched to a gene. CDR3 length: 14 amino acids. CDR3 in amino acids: CASSFPRDRGEAFF. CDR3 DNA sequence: TGTGCCAGCAGCTTTCCACGGGACAGGGGTGAAGCTTTCTTT.

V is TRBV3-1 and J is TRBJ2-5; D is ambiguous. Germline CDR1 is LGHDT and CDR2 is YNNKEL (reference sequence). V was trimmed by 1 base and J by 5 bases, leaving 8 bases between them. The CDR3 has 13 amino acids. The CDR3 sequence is CASSQGRLETQYF. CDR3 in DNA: TGTGCCAGCAGCCAAGGGCGGTTGGAGACCCAGTACTTC.

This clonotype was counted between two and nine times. The CDR3, as DNA: TGTGCCAGCAGTCCTTGGACAGGAAAGGACGAGCAGTACTTC. Protein: CASSPWTGKDEQYF. This chain links TRBV27 with TRBJ2-7; TRBD1 matches 7 bases. Germline CDR1 is MNHEY and CDR2 is SMNVEV (reference sequence). CDR3 size: 14 residues. V shed 5 bases, J shed 5 bases, and the junction held 9 bases outside the gene matches.

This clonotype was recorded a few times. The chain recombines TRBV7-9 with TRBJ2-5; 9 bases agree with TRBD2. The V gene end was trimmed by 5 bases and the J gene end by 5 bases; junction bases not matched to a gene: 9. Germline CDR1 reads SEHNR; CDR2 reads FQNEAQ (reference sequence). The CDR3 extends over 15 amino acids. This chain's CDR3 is CASSIGTSRLETQYF. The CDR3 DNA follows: TGTGCCAGCAGCATCGGGACTAGCCGGTTGGAGACCCAGTACTTC. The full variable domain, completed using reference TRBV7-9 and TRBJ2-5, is DTGVSQNPRHKITKRGQNVTFRCDPISEHNRLYWYRQTLGQGPEFLTYFQNEAQLEKSRLLSDRFSAERPKGSFSTLEIQRTEQGDSAMYLCASSIGTSRLETQYFGPGTRLLVL.

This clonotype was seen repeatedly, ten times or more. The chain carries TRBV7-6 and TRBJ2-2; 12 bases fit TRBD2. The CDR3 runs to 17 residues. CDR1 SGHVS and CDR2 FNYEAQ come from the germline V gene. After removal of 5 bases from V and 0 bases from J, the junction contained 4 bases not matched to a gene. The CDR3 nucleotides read TGTGCCAGCAGCCCGACTAGCGGGGGCCCGAACACCGGGGAGCTGTTTTTT. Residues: CASSPTSGGPNTGELFF.

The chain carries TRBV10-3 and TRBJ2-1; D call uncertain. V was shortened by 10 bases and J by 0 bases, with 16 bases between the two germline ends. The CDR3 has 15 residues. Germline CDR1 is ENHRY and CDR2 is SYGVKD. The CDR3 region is CATNEPGSSYNEQFF. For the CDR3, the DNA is TGTGCCACGAACGAACCTGGAAGCTCCTACAATGAGCAGTTCTTC.

In DNA form, the CDR3 reads TGTGCCACCAGCAGAGATGCATACGGTCTGGAGCAGTTCTTC. Translating gives CATSRDAYGLEQFF. The chain recombines TRBV15 with TRBJ2-1; D is undetermined. In germline, CDR1 is LNHNV, CDR2 YYDKDF (reference sequence). CDR3 size: 14 residues. Trimming pared 0 bases from V and 10 bases from J, leaving 13 bases between.

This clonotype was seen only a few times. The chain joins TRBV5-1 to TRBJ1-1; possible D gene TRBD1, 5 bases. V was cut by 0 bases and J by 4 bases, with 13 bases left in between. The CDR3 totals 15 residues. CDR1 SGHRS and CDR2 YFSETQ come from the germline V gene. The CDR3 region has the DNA TGCGCCAGCAGCTTGGCCCCGCAGGGTAGCACTGAAGCTTTCTTT. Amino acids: CASSLAPQGSTEAFF.

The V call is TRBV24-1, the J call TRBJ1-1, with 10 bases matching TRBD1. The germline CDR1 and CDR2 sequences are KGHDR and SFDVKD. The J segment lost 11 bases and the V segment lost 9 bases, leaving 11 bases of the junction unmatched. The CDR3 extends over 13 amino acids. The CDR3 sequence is CATRPGQGSRAFF. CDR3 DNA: TGTGCCACCCGCCCGGGACAGGGGTCTAGGGCTTTCTTT.

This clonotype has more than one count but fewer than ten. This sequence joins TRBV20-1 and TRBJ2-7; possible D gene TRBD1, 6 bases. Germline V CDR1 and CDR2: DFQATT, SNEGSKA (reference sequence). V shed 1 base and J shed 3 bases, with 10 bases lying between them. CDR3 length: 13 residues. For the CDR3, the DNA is TGCAGTGCTAGAGGGGGACAAAACTACGAGCAGTACTTC. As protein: CSARGGQNYEQYF.

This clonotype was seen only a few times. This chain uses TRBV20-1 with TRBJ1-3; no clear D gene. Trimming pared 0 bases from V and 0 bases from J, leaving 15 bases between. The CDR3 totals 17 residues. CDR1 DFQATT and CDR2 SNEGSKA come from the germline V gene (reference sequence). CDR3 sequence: CSARDLRSAISGNTIYF. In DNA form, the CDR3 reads TGCAGTGCTAGAGATCTCCGCTCGGCTATCTCTGGAAACACCATATATTTT.

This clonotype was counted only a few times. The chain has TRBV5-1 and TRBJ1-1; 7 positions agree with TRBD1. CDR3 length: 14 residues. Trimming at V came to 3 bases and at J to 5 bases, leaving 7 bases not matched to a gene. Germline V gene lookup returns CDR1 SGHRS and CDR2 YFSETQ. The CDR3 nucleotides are TGCGCCAGCAGCTCAGGACAGGTAGGGACTGAAGCTTTCTTT. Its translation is CASSSGQVGTEAFF.

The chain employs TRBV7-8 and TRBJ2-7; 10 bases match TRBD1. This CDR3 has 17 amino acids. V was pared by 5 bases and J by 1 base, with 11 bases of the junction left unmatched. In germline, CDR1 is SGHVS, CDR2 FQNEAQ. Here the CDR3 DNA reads TGTGCCAGCAGCACTCACAGAGACAGGGGGCCGTCCTACGAGCAGTACTTC. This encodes CASSTHRDRGPSYEQYF.

The CDR3 bases are TGCGCCAGCAGCCAAATAACCGAGACGAACACTGAAGCTTTCTTT. Translating gives CASSQITETNTEAFF. The chain employs TRBV4-1 and TRBJ1-1; unclear D gene. Trimming removed 2 bases at V and 1 base at J, with 11 bases between. The germline CDR1 and CDR2 sequences are MGHRA and YSYEKL. The CDR3 loop spans 15 amino acids.

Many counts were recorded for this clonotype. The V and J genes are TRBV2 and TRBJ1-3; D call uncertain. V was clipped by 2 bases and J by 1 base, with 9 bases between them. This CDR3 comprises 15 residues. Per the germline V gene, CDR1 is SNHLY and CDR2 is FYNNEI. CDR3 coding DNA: TGTGCCAGCAGTGAAAATGCGGGGTCTGGAAACACCATATATTTT. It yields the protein CASSENAGSGNTIYF.

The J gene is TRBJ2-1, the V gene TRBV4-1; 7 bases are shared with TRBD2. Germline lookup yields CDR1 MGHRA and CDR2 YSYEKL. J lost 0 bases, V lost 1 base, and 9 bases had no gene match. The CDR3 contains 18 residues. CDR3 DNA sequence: TGCGCCAGCAGCCAAGGGGCTAGCGGCGTTAACTCCTACAATGAGCAGTTCTTC. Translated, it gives CASSQGASGVNSYNEQFF.

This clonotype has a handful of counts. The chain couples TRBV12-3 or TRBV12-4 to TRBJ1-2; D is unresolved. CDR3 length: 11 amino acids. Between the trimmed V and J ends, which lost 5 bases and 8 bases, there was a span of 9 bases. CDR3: CASSDAFGYTF. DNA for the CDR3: TGTGCCAGCAGTGACGCCTTCGGCTACACCTTC.

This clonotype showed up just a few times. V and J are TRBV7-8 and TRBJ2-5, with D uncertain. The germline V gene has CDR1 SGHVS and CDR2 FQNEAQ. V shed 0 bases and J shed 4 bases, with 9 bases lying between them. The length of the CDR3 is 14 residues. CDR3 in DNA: TGTGCCAGCAGCTTAGCTCCAGCCGGAGAGACCCAGTACTTC. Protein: CASSLAPAGETQYF.

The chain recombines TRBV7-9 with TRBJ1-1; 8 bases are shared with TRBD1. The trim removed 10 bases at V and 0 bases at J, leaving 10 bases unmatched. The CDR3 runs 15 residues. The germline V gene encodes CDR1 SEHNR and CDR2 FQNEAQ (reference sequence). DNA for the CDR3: TGTGCCATACAAGGACAGGGTGGAGTGAACACTGAAGCTTTCTTT. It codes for CAIQGQGGVNTEAFF.

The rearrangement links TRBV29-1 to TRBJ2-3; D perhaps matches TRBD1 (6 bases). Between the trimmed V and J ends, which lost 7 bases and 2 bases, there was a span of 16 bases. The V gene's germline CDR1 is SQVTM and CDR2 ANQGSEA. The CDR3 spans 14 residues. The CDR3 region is CSATTGRSTDTQYF. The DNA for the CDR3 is TGCAGCGCAACGACAGGAAGATCCACAGATACGCAGTATTTT.

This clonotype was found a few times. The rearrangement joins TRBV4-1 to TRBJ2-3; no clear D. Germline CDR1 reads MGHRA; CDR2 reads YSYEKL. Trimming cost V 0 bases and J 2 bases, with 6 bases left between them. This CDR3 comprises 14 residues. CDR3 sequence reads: CASSQDTATDTQYF. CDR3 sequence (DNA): TGCGCCAGCAGCCAAGATACGGCCACAGATACGCAGTATTTT.

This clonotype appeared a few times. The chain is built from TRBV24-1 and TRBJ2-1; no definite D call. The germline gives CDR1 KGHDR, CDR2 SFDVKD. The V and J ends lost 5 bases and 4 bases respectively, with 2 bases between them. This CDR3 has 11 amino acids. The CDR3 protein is CATSVYNEQFF. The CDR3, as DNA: TGTGCCACCAGTGTTTACAATGAGCAGTTCTTC.